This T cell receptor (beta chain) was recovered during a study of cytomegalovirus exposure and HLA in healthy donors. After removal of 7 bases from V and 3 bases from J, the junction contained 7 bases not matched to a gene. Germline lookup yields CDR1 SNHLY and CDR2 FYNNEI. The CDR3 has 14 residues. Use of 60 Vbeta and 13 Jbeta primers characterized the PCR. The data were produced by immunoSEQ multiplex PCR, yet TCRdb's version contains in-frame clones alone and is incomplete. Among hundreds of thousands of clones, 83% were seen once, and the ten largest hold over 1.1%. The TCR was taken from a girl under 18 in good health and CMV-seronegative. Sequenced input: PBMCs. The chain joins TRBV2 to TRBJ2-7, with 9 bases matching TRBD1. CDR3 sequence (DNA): TGTGCCAGCACTGGGGACAGGGTGGGCTACGAGCAGTACTTC. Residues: CASTGDRVGYEQYF.